The 16 T cell receptor beta chains below all came from one sample that was sequenced in a study of blood T cells in healthy people across ages. Alongside a J-beta primer mix, a sample-barcoded 5' primer served in a second PCR lasting about 7 to 12 cycles. TCRdb passed the 5' RACE reads through MiXCR, listing each CDR3 protein once. The sample lists about 1,600,000 distinct CDR3 sequences, roughly 40% seen once, with roughly 7.9% in the top ten. The specimen sequenced was blood. The receptors originated from a woman between 18 and 29 years old in good health.

This clonotype appeared once. The V gene is TRBV9, the J gene TRBJ2-1; D is ambiguous. Trimming left V 5 bases short and J 5 bases short, with 14 bases between. CDR1 SGDLS and CDR2 YYNGEE come from the germline V gene. This CDR3 has 14 amino acids. This chain's CDR3 is CASSLVSKDNEQFF. The CDR3 DNA follows: TGTGCCAGCAGTTTGGTGAGTAAAGACAATGAGCAGTTCTTC.

This chain uses TRBV7-3 with TRBJ2-6, with D unresolved. Per germline, CDR1 SGHTA and CDR2 FQGTGA. V lost 5 bases and J lost 0, with 11 bases in between. CDR3 length: 16 residues. The CDR3 nucleotides read TGTGCCAGCAGCCTGTACCGGAGCTCTGGGGCCAACGTCCTGACTTTC. Translating it yields CASSLYRSSGANVLTF.

This clonotype came up many times. The V gene is TRBV5-1, the J gene TRBJ2-3; 7 bases fit TRBD2. In germline, CDR1 is SGHRS, CDR2 YFSETQ. This CDR3 contains 15 residues. With V trimmed by 2 bases and J by 3 bases, 6 bases remained unmatched. CDR3 residues: CASSFVGGGTDTQYF. The CDR3 region has the DNA TGCGCCAGCAGCTTCGTCGGCGGGGGTACAGATACGCAGTATTTT.

This CDR3 is CASSLREVAGKQYF. The CDR3 nucleotides are TGCGCCAGCAGCTTGAGGGAAGTTGCGGGCAAGCAGTACTTC. The V call is TRBV5-1, the J call TRBJ2-4; a possible D gene is TRBD2 (5 bases). Germline CDR1 SGHRS, CDR2 YFSETQ. The CDR3 is made up of 14 amino acids. V was shortened by 1 base and J by 13 bases, with 18 bases between the two germline ends. The entire variable domain, with the rest obtained from reference TRBV5-1 and TRBJ2-4, is as follows: KAGVTQTPRYLIKTRGQQVTLSCSPISGHRSVSWYQQTPGQGLQFLFEYFSETQRNKGNFPGRFSGRQFSNSRSEMNVSTLELGDSALYLCASSLREVAGKQYFGAGTRLSVL.

Details on this clonotype: Germline is not matched at one junction end, which may reflect a read error. V gene TRBV20-1 combines with J gene TRBJ1-1; perhaps TRBD1 as D (5 bases). Germline assignment: CDR1 DFQATT and CDR2 SNEGSKA (reference sequence). There are 13 residues in the CDR3. The CDR3 region is CSEDSPGGTETFF. Here the CDR3 DNA reads TGCAGTGAAGACAGTCCGGGAGGGACTGAAACTTTCTTT.

The chain uses TRBV5-1 and TRBJ2-5, with 10 bases matching TRBD2. Germline V CDR1 and CDR2: SGHRS, YFSETQ. V dropped 1 base and J dropped 5; count of bases not matched to a gene: 5. This CDR3 has 15 amino acids. CDR3 nucleotide sequence: TGCGCCAGCAGCTTGCCTAGCGGGAGTCCGGAGACCCAGTACTTC. This codes for CASSLPSGSPETQYF.

V and J are TRBV5-4 and TRBJ2-1; a possible D gene is TRBD1 (5 bases). V dropped 5 bases and J dropped 5 bases, with 14 bases sitting between them. The CDR3 spans 14 residues. The germline V gene has CDR1 SGHNT and CDR2 YYREEE (reference sequence). The CDR3 DNA sequence: TGTGCCAGCAGGACTTGGGGCCGGGACAATGAGCAGTTCTTC. Translated: CASRTWGRDNEQFF.

This clonotype has only a few counts. The chain couples TRBV4-1 to TRBJ2-3; D is uncertain. With 3 bases removed from V and 5 bases from J, the gap between germline ends came to 6 bases. This CDR3 is built from 12 residues. Germline V CDR1 and CDR2: MGHRA, YSYEKL. CDR3 nucleotides: TGCGCCAGCAGCCAGAGAAGAGATACGCAGTATTTT. It yields the protein CASSQRRDTQYF.

This chain joins TRBV4-1 and TRBJ1-4; D uncertain. This CDR3 spans 14 amino acids. Germline V gene sequence: CDR1 MGHRA, CDR2 YSYEKL. The V and J ends lost 6 bases and 7 bases respectively, with 15 bases between them. CDR3 amino acids: CASSHIGLSEKLFF. The CDR3 bases are TGCGCCAGCAGTCACATTGGTTTAAGTGAAAAACTGTTTTTT.

The V gene is TRBV3-1, the J gene TRBJ2-4; D not resolved. TRBJ2-7 matches the DNA end more closely, so the J call is doubtful. There are 12 residues in the CDR3. CDR1 is LGHDT, CDR2 YNNKEL, per germline (reference sequence). In DNA, the CDR3 is TGTGCCAGCAGCCAAAGTATGTACGAGCAGTACTTC. It encodes CASSQSMYEQYF.

This chain joins TRBV5-6 and TRBJ2-2, with 7 bases lining up with TRBD2. The junction had 16 bases not matched to a gene; V was cut back by 6 bases and J by 5 bases. The length of the CDR3 is 17 residues. Germline V gives CDR1 SGHDT, CDR2 YYEEEE. Here the CDR3 DNA reads TGTGCCAGCATGGGGCGATCTTGGCGGGAGCCTACCGGGGAGCTGTTTTTT. Translating it yields CASMGRSWREPTGELFF.

V and J are TRBV24-1 and TRBJ2-7; D may be TRBD1 (5 bases). The CDR3 extends over 13 amino acids. Germline V lookup: CDR1 KGHDR, CDR2 SFDVKD. Trimming took off 9 bases at V and 2 bases at J, with 13 bases between the two ends. The CDR3 nucleotides are TGTGCCACCCGTTTAGGGGAAACCTACGAGCAGTACTTC. Its translation is CATRLGETYEQYF.

The chain couples TRBV3-1 to TRBJ1-1; 7 bases align to TRBD1. The V segment lost 4 bases and the J segment 3 bases; nucleotides outside the gene matches: 8. The CDR3 consists of 15 residues. The germline V gene has CDR1 LGHDT and CDR2 YNNKEL (reference sequence). The CDR3 DNA is TGTGCCAGCAGCCTTCAGGGGGGACGGGACACTGAAGCTTTCTTT. It translates to CASSLQGGRDTEAFF.

The rearrangement uses TRBV29-1 and TRBJ2-3, with D unresolved. Per germline, CDR1 SQVTM and CDR2 ANQGSEA. This CDR3 is 13 amino acids long. Trimming left V 3 bases short and J 2 bases short, with 9 bases between. CDR3 sequence (DNA): TGCAGCGTTGATGAGAGACTCACAGATACGCAGTATTTT. As protein: CSVDERLTDTQYF.

This clonotype was counted once. This rearrangement joins TRBV7-2 to TRBJ2-4, with D perhaps TRBD2 (6 bases). The J call is in doubt because the DNA end fits TRBJ2-5 better. Germline V CDR1 and CDR2: SGHTA, FQGNSA. CDR3 length: 14 amino acids. CDR3 bases: TGTGCCAGCAGCTTAGGTGGGAGGTGTGAGACCCAGTACTTC. Residues: CASSLGGRCETQYF.

The chain joins TRBV12-3 or TRBV12-4 to TRBJ2-3; maybe TRBD2 (6 bases). V was cut by 5 bases and J by 4 bases, with 13 bases left in between. The CDR3 totals 14 residues. CDR3 sequence (DNA): TGTGCCAGCAGTGTTGGGACTGCTCCAGATACGCAGTATTTT. Its translation is CASSVGTAPDTQYF.